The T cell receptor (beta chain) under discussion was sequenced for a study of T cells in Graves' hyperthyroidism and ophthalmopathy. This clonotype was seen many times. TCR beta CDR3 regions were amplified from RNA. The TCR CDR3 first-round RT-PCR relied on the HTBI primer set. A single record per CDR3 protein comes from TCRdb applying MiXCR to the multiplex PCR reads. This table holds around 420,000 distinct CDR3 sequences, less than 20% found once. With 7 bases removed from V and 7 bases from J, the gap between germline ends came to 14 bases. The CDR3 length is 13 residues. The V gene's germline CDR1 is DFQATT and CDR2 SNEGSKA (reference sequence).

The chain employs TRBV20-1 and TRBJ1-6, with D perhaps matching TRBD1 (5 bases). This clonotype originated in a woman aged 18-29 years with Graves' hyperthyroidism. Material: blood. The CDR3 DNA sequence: TGCAGTGTTTTGGGGGTGGGAAATTCACCCCTCCACTTT. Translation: CSVLGVGNSPLHF.